This T cell receptor (beta chain) was retrieved from a study of PD-1 blockade in classical Hodgkin lymphoma. Points from the study as a whole: Complete responders' diversity at baseline resembled that of newly diagnosed patients. Newly diagnosed patients were said to have less baseline TCR diversity than healthy donors did.

Turning to this clone: Its antigen is as yet unknown.

The time point is: cycle 4 day 1 (C4D1), after 5 to 7 weeks of nivolumab. Exposure to brentuximab vedotin varied, and each patient had relapsed following autologous stem cell transplantation. Libraries were prepared by immunoSEQ multiplex PCR; TCRdb keeps only in-frame clonotypes and omits some of them. The repertoire holds about 93,000 clones, with about 77% as singletons. This CDR3 spans 16 amino acids. V usage is TRBV21-1 and J usage is TRBJ1-2; the table's D call of TRBD1 was not tested on the DNA. TRBV21-1 is a documented pseudogene. The TCR was taken from a human donor with classical Hodgkin lymphoma. Specimen: peripheral blood mononuclear cells (PBMCs), collected before the fourth cycle of nivolumab. The CDR3 loop is CASSKERWQGVGGYTF. Here the CDR3 DNA reads TGTGCCAGCAGCAAAGAGAGGTGGCAGGGGGTGGGAGGCTACACCTTC.